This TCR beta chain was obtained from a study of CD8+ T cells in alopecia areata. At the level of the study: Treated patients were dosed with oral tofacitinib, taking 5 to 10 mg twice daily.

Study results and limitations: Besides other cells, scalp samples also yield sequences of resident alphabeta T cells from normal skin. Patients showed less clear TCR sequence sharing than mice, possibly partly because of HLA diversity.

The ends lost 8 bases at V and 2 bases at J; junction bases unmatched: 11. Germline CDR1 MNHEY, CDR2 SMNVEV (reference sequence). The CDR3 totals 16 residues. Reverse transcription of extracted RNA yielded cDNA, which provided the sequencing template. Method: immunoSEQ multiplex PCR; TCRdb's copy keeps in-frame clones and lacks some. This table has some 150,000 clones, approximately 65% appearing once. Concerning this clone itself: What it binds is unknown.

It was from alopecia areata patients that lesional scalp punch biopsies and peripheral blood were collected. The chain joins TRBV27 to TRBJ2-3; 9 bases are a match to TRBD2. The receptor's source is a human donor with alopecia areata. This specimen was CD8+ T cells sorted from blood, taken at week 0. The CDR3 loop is CASLGGERGATDTQYF. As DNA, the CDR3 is TGTGCCAGCCTAGGAGGGGAGCGGGGGGCCACAGATACGCAGTATTTT.